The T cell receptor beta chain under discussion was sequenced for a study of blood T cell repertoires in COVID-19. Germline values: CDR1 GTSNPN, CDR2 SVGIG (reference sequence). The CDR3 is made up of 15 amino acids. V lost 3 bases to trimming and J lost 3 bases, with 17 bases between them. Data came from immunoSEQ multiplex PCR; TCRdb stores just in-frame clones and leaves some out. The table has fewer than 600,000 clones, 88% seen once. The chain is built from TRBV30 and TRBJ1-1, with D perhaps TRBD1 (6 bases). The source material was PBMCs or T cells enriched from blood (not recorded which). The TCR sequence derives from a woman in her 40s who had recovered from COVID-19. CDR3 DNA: TGTGCCTGGAGAAGGGGGGGGAGAATGGACACTGAAGCTTTCTTT. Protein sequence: CAWRRGGRMDTEAFF.